Reported below is one T cell receptor beta chain. The antigen is not known. The method, 5' RACE with UMI labels, was used to prepare the TRB cDNA libraries. From the 5' RACE reads, TCRdb lists one entry per CDR3 protein and no DNA. This listing includes some 150,000 distinct CDR3 sequences. The CDR3 is 17 amino acids. Germline V gives CDR1 SGHVS, CDR2 FNYEAQ. This sample was included in a study of CXCR3-negative and CXCR3-positive naive CD8 T cells. Study-level results: High diversity, comparable across both naive subsets, contrasted with much lower diversity in memory CD8+ cells. The study inferred TCR strength from TRB CDR3 properties and found comparable surface CD5 between naive subsets. Against CXCR3-negative naive cells, CXCR3-positive naive cells showed more hydrophobic TRB CDR3s.

Naivety in CD8+ T cells corresponded to a CD45RO-CCR7+CD27+CD95- phenotype. Source material: naive CXCR3+ CD8+ T cells from blood. Noted subset: CD45RO-CCR7+CD27+CD95- naive CD8+ T cells expressing CXCR3 (TNR3+). This TCR was recovered from a human donor in good health. Some clones in this sample may be carry-over from other donors' samples. This sequence joins TRBV7-6 and TRBJ1-1; without DNA, the TCRdb call of TRBD1 cannot be checked. CDR3 region: CASSRDSPLVRNTEAFF.